The rows below give T cell receptor beta chains drawn from one sample of a study of regulatory T cells in long-lasting Graves disease. TCRdb ran MiXCR on the multiplex PCR reads and lists one entry per CDR3 protein. Among 200,000 to 250,000 distinct CDR3 sequences listed, around 20% were seen once. The source material was peripheral blood mononuclear cells (PBMCs), sampled at new diagnosis, from a patient treated with antithyroid drugs. Source of these receptors: a female donor with Graves disease. CDR3s include the opening cysteine and the closing phenylalanine or tryptophan. Fields, in order: J gene, V gene, D gene, clone size, CDR3 protein, CDR3 DNA. A D gene is named only where the DNA matches it firmly. Rows may omit the clone size; those that give it use once, few, many or a size class.

TRBJ2-1 TRBV27 . many CATKGEATYEQFF TGTGCCACCAAAGGGGAGGCAACCTATGAGCAGTTCTTC
TRBJ2-3 TRBV4-1 . few CASSHSPGQGTDTQYF TGCGCCAGCAGCCATTCCCCGGGGCAGGGCACAGATACGCAGTATTTT
TRBJ1-5 TRBV20-1 . many CSARGRLGADQPQHF TGCAGTGCTAGAGGGAGGTTAGGGGCGGATCAGCCCCAGCATTTT
TRBJ1-5 TRBV6-5 TRBD1 many CASSYRGLQPQHF TGTGCCAGCAGTTACAGGGGGCTACAGCCCCAGCATTTT
TRBJ1-1 TRBV6-2/TRBV6-3 . many CASSPDSLLNTEAFF TGTGCCAGCAGTCCAGACAGCCTGTTGAACACTGAAGCTTTCTTT
TRBJ2-7 TRBV11-2 . many CASSFRPLFYEQYF TGTGCCAGCAGCTTTCGACCGTTGTTCTACGAGCAGTACTTC
TRBJ2-6 TRBV3-1 . many CASSPDSSGANVLTF TGTGCCAGCAGCCCTGACAGCTCTGGGGCCAACGTCCTGACTTTC
TRBJ1-3 TRBV6-2/TRBV6-3 . once CASSSRVTGNTIYF TGTGCCAGCAGCTCTCGGGTGACTGGAAACACCATATATTTT
TRBJ1-1 TRBV7-2 . many CASSREDGNTEAFF TGTGCCAGCAGCAGAGAGGACGGGAACACTGAAGCTTTCTTT
TRBJ2-7 TRBV7-2 . many CASSFQTGYEQYF TGTGCCAGCAGCTTTCAAACAGGGTACGAGCAGTACTTC
TRBJ2-3 TRBV20-1 TRBD1 many CSAPRQGPDTQYF TGCAGTGCTCCCCGACAGGGGCCAGATACGCAGTATTTT
TRBJ1-2 TRBV13 . . CASSFPMDGYTF TGTGCCAGCAGCTTTCCTATGGATGGCTACACCTTC
TRBJ1-2 TRBV28 . . CATRTQGGLEGYGYTF TGTGCCACCCGAACCCAGGGTGGTCTCGAGGGCTATGGCTACACCTTC
TRBJ2-4 TRBV5-1 TRBD1 many CASSLQGSAKNIQYF TGCGCCAGCAGCTTACAGGGGTCGGCCAAAAACATTCAGTACTTC
TRBJ1-1 TRBV12-3/TRBV12-4 TRBD1 many CASRPQGGNTEAFF TGTGCCAGCAGACCTCAGGGGGGGAACACTGAAGCTTTCTTT
TRBJ2-1 TRBV6-2/TRBV6-3 TRBD2 many CASRQLAGGFNEQFF TGTGCCAGCAGGCAACTAGCGGGGGGGTTCAATGAGCAGTTCTTC
TRBJ2-7 TRBV12-3/TRBV12-4 TRBD2 many CASRTSGTSGSYEQYF TGTGCCAGCAGGACGTCCGGGACTAGCGGGTCCTACGAGCAGTACTTC
TRBJ2-1 TRBV27 . few CASSQTDYNEQFF TGTGCCAGCAGCCAGACAGATTACAATGAGCAGTTCTTC
TRBJ2-1 TRBV7-9 TRBD1 many CASSFTGGSYNEQFF TGTGCCAGCAGCTTTACAGGGGGCTCCTACAATGAGCAGTTCTTC
TRBJ2-5 TRBV7-9 . few CASGKDSQETQYF TGTGCCAGCGGCAAGGACAGTCAAGAGACCCAGTACTTC
TRBJ2-1 TRBV20-1 . . CSASSPGNPYNEQFF TGCAGTGCTAGTAGTCCAGGCAACCCCTACAATGAGCAGTTCTTC
TRBJ2-5 TRBV20-1 TRBD2 few CSARPLGGEVLETQYF TGCAGTGCTAGGCCCTTGGGGGGGGAGGTGTTGGAGACCCAGTACTTC
TRBJ2-1 TRBV5-5 . . CASSFTDVISSYNEQFF TGTGCCAGCAGCTTTACGGACGTAATTAGCTCCTACAATGAGCAGTTCTTC
TRBJ1-2 TRBV19 . few CASMAGTTRGYTF TGTGCCAGTATGGCAGGTACTACCCGGGGCTACACCTTC
TRBJ1-6 TRBV12-3/TRBV12-4 . many CASSPGRGRNSPLHF TGTGCCAGCAGCCCCGGCCGGGGGCGGAATTCACCCCTCCACTTT
TRBJ2-7 TRBV11-2 TRBD1 many CASSWTGSSYEQYF TGTGCCAGCAGTTGGACAGGGAGTTCCTACGAGCAGTACTTC
TRBJ1-5 TRBV6-4 . many CASIESSASDQPQHF TGTGCCAGCATTGAGTCATCAGCCTCCGATCAGCCCCAGCATTTT
TRBJ1-6 TRBV7-9 . many CASSLKEAGSPLHF TGTGCCAGCAGCTTAAAAGAGGCCGGGAGCCCCCTCCACTTT